This is a list of T cell receptor beta chains from one sample in a study of graft-versus-host responses after intestinal transplantation. Antigens for these TCRs are unknown. The table came from immunoSEQ multiplex PCR; TCRdb's copy has only in-frame clones and leaves some out. The sample holds fewer than 80,000 clones, 85% to 95% seen once. Sequenced here: unstimulated CD8+ T cells sorted from spleen or lymph node cells, sampled before transplant. These receptors all come from a human donor who was the organ donor for an intestinal transplant. The CDR3 runs from the conserved cysteine through the conserved F or W. Each record gives: clone size, V gene, D gene, J gene, CDR3 protein, CDR3 DNA. A D gene is named only where the DNA matches it firmly. Clone size appears in some rows only: once, few, many, or a class for an expanded clone.

.	TRBV6-5	TRBD2	TRBJ2-1	CASSYTGTSSNEQFF	TGTGCCAGCAGTTATACCGGGACTAGCAGCAATGAGCAGTTCTTC
.	TRBV19	.	TRBJ2-7	CASSVRQGSYEQYF	TGTGCCAGTAGTGTCCGACAAGGGAGCTACGAGCAGTACTTC
.	TRBV5-1	.	TRBJ2-5	CASSLAVARETQYF	TGCGCCAGCAGCTTGGCCGTAGCCCGAGAGACCCAGTACTTC
.	TRBV4-2	TRBD2	TRBJ2-1	CASSHQLAGFYNNEQFF	TGTGCCAGCAGCCATCAATTAGCGGGATTCTATAACAATGAGCAGTTCTTC
.	TRBV27	TRBD1	TRBJ1-2	CASTTGEQNGYTF	TGTGCCAGCACCACAGGGGAACAAAATGGCTACACCTTC
.	TRBV30	.	TRBJ2-2	CAWSWASDVTGELFF	TGTGCCTGGAGTTGGGCTAGCGATGTAACCGGGGAGCTGTTTTTT
.	TRBV19	.	TRBJ2-2	CASASRTDHTGELFF	TGTGCCAGTGCTAGTCGGACAGACCACACCGGGGAGCTGTTTTTT
.	TRBV5-1	.	TRBJ2-7	CASSLMAGEQYF	TGCGCCAGCAGCTTGATGGCGGGCGAGCAGTACTTC
.	TRBV6-5	TRBD1	TRBJ1-5	CASSYSRGSYQPQHF	TGTGCCAGCAGTTACTCCAGGGGGTCCTATCAGCCCCAGCATTTT
.	TRBV9	TRBD1	TRBJ2-7	CASSVEGGGQGDEQYF	TGTGCCAGCAGCGTAGAGGGGGGGGGACAGGGCGACGAGCAGTACTTC
.	TRBV27	.	TRBJ1-1	CASSSGTSNTEAFF	TGTGCCAGCAGTTCCGGGACATCGAACACTGAAGCTTTCTTT
.	TRBV19	.	TRBJ2-2	CASTLASGELFF	TGTGCCAGTACACTAGCCTCCGGGGAGCTGTTTTTT
.	TRBV28	.	TRBJ2-7	CASSPLRGSEQYF	TGTGCCAGCAGTCCACTTCGAGGCAGCGAGCAGTACTTC
.	TRBV20-1	TRBD1	TRBJ2-5	CSAGVPGQEYF	TGCAGTGCTGGGGTGCCGGGACAGGAGTACTTC
.	TRBV19	.	TRBJ2-7	CASSAGGPSYEQYF	TGTGCCAGTAGTGCGGGCGGCCCCTCCTACGAGCAGTACTTC
.	TRBV30	TRBD2	TRBJ2-1	CAWSVELAGDEQFF	TGTGCCTGGAGTGTAGAGCTAGCGGGAGACGAGCAGTTCTTC
.	TRBV7-8	.	TRBJ2-2	CASSLGAVGTGELFF	TGTGCCAGCAGCTTAGGAGCGGTAGGGACCGGGGAGCTGTTTTTT
.	TRBV9	TRBD1	TRBJ1-1	CASSVGDRGPAFF	TGTGCCAGCAGCGTAGGGGACAGGGGGCCTGCTTTCTTT
.	TRBV28	.	TRBJ2-1	CASSLYPPTHNEQFF	TGTGCCAGCAGTCTCTACCCCCCAACCCACAATGAGCAGTTCTTC
once	TRBV28	.	TRBJ2-7	CASSFQGDYEQYF	TGTGCCAGCAGTTTTCAGGGCGACTACGAGCAGTACTTC
.	TRBV28	.	TRBJ2-7	CASSFFTRSFYEQYF	TGTGCCAGCAGTTTTTTCACCCGTAGTTTCTACGAGCAGTACTTC
.	TRBV19	TRBD1	TRBJ2-2	CASSMDRAPGELFF	TGTGCCAGTAGTATGGACAGGGCTCCTGGGGAGCTGTTTTTT
.	TRBV19	TRBD2	TRBJ2-5	CASSRTSGIQETQYF	TGTGCCAGTAGTAGGACTAGCGGGATACAAGAGACCCAGTACTTC
.	TRBV15	TRBD2	TRBJ2-1	CATSRGLAGDNNEQFF	TGTGCCACCAGCAGAGGACTAGCGGGAGACAACAATGAGCAGTTCTTC
.	TRBV10-1	TRBD1	TRBJ1-1	CASSGLTGGGSNTEAFF	TGCGCCAGCAGTGGGTTGACAGGGGGCGGGTCCAACACTGAAGCTTTCTTT
.	TRBV7-8	.	TRBJ2-1	CASSLAEDEQFF	TGTGCCAGCAGCTTAGCTGAGGATGAGCAGTTCTTC
.	TRBV2	TRBD2	TRBJ2-1	CASSEALWSGRAHEQFF	TGTGCCAGCAGTGAAGCGCTTTGGAGCGGGAGGGCCCATGAGCAGTTCTTC
.	TRBV7-9	.	TRBJ1-2	CASSLDQGFYGYTF	TGTGCCAGCAGCTTAGATCAGGGCTTCTATGGCTACACCTTC
.	TRBV7-8	.	TRBJ2-5	CASSLSASLETQYF	TGTGCCAGCAGCTTATCGGCTAGCTTAGAGACCCAGTACTTC
.	TRBV4-1	.	TRBJ1-5	CASSQDEFLGTGTGNQPQHF	TGCGCCAGCAGCCAAGATGAATTTCTAGGAACAGGGACGGGCAATCAGCCCCAGCATTTT
few	TRBV6-5	TRBD1	TRBJ1-4	CASSTGGLNEKLFF	TGTGCCAGCAGTACAGGGGGCCTTAATGAAAAACTGTTTTTT
.	TRBV27	.	TRBJ2-2	CASSFSVLNTGELFF	TGTGCCAGCAGTTTTAGCGTCCTGAACACCGGGGAGCTGTTTTTT
few	TRBV6-5	.	TRBJ1-1	CASSYYRGNTEAFF	TGTGCCAGCAGTTACTATCGCGGGAACACTGAAGCTTTCTTT
.	TRBV19	.	TRBJ1-5	CASKIQGGGNQPQHF	TGTGCCAGTAAAATCCAGGGAGGCGGCAATCAGCCCCAGCATTTT
.	TRBV4-2	TRBD2	TRBJ2-7	CASSQGLSGGLNEQYF	TGTGCCAGCAGCCAAGGGTTGTCGGGAGGGCTAAACGAGCAGTACTTC
.	TRBV11-2	.	TRBJ1-1	CASSFQGNTEAFF	TGTGCCAGCAGCTTCCAGGGGAACACTGAAGCTTTCTTT
.	TRBV28	.	TRBJ1-2	CASSLNVGYGYTF	TGTGCCAGCAGTTTGAATGTCGGCTATGGCTACACCTTC
.	TRBV7-9	TRBD1	TRBJ1-3	CASSPGQSAQHTIYF	TGTGCCAGCAGCCCGGGACAGTCGGCCCAGCACACCATATATTTT
.	TRBV7-8	.	TRBJ2-7	CASSLQVGGPLSYEQYF	TGTGCCAGCAGCTTACAGGTGGGGGGGCCACTCTCCTACGAGCAGTACTTC
.	TRBV4-1	.	TRBJ1-3	CASSQGAPGNTIYF	TGCGCCAGCAGCCAAGGGGCCCCGGGAAACACCATATATTTT
.	TRBV27	TRBD2	TRBJ2-7	CASSSKTRWTSGSYEQYF	TGTGCCAGCAGTTCCAAAACTCGCTGGACTAGCGGGAGTTACGAGCAGTACTTC
few	TRBV7-8	TRBD2	TRBJ2-1	CASSLEWGLAPYNEQFF	TGTGCCAGCAGCTTAGAGTGGGGACTAGCGCCGTACAATGAGCAGTTCTTC
.	TRBV27	TRBD1	TRBJ2-7	CASSLTGDEQYF	TGTGCCAGCAGCCTGACAGGGGACGAGCAGTACTTC
.	TRBV11-2	.	TRBJ1-2	CASSLDPGQGLTYGYTF	TGTGCCAGCAGCTTAGATCCCGGCCAGGGGCTAACCTATGGCTACACCTTC
.	TRBV28	TRBD1	TRBJ2-2	CASREQGSNTGELFF	TGTGCCAGCAGAGAACAGGGGTCGAACACCGGGGAGCTGTTTTTT
.	TRBV7-9	.	TRBJ2-7	CASSHRDIGYEQYF	TGTGCCAGCAGCCATCGGGACATCGGTTACGAGCAGTACTTC
.	TRBV29-1	.	TRBJ1-2	CSVEGGPDRPNYGYTF	TGCAGCGTTGAAGGGGGACCAGACAGGCCGAACTATGGCTACACCTTC
.	TRBV10-1	.	TRBJ1-2	CASSTSPYGYTF	TGCGCCAGCAGTACGAGTCCCTATGGCTACACCTTC
.	TRBV2	.	TRBJ2-1	CASRGGTDYLRLQNNEQFF	TGTGCCAGCAGGGGCGGGACTGACTACCTACGATTACAAAACAATGAGCAGTTCTTC
.	TRBV14	.	TRBJ2-5	CASSPLRGSQETQYF	TGTGCCAGCAGCCCCCTAAGGGGATCACAAGAGACCCAGTACTTC
.	TRBV9	.	TRBJ2-2	CASSVRGNGELFF	TGTGCCAGCAGCGTTCGGGGGAACGGGGAGCTGTTTTTT
.	TRBV28	.	TRBJ2-7	CASSLGSIPYEQYF	TGTGCCAGCAGTTTAGGGAGCATTCCCTACGAGCAGTACTTC
.	TRBV4-2	.	TRBJ1-5	CASSTGLRQPQHF	TGTGCCAGCAGCACAGGGCTGCGTCAGCCCCAGCATTTT
few	TRBV30	TRBD1	TRBJ1-1	CAWSVLGRTGGTEAFF	TGTGCCTGGAGTGTACTAGGAAGGACAGGGGGCACTGAAGCTTTCTTT
.	TRBV9	TRBD2	TRBJ2-5	CASSLSAGGIQETQYF	TGTGCCAGCAGTTTATCGGCGGGGGGGATCCAAGAGACCCAGTACTTC
once	TRBV6-5	.	TRBJ1-1	CASTEGREAFF	TGTGCCAGCACCGAGGGTCGTGAAGCTTTCTTT
once	TRBV5-1	.	TRBJ1-1	CASSLDSGTRANTEAFF	TGCGCCAGCAGCTTGGATTCCGGGACAAGGGCGAACACTGAAGCTTTCTTT
.	TRBV18	TRBD2	TRBJ2-7	CASSPELAGASSSYEQYF	TGTGCCAGCTCACCGGAACTAGCGGGAGCTTCGTCCTCCTACGAGCAGTACTTC
once	TRBV6-5	.	TRBJ1-2	CASSYSGEGTQGYTF	TGTGCCAGCAGTTACTCGGGAGAGGGAACGCAGGGCTACACCTTC
.	TRBV5-1	.	TRBJ1-1	CASSLGENRAFNTEAFF	TGCGCCAGCAGCTTGGGCGAAAACAGGGCCTTCAACACTGAAGCTTTCTTT